One TCR beta chain is described in this entry. What it binds is not known. Each CDR3 protein is one row after TCRdb ran MiXCR on the RT-PCR reads. The sample carries tens of thousands of distinct CDR3 sequences, about 61% recorded once. This entry comes from a study of yellow fever vaccine responses in identical twins. General observations from the study: Twins reportedly appeared to share part of their vaccine T cell response while keeping part individual.

CDR1 is SNHLY and CDR2 is FYNNEI in the germline V gene. This CDR3 contains 13 residues. V was pared by 6 bases and J by 5 bases, with 12 bases between. The clonotype was recovered from a woman younger than 30 who received the yellow fever vaccine. This chain joins TRBV2 and TRBJ2-3, with D perhaps matching TRBD1 (5 bases). Here the sequenced sample was T cells from blood (PBMCs), unsorted or a sorted subset (not recorded which), taken before or after yellow fever vaccination (not recorded which). CDR3 coding DNA: TGTGCCAGCAGCGACGACCAGGGAGATACGCAGTATTTT. Encoded protein: CASSDDQGDTQYF.